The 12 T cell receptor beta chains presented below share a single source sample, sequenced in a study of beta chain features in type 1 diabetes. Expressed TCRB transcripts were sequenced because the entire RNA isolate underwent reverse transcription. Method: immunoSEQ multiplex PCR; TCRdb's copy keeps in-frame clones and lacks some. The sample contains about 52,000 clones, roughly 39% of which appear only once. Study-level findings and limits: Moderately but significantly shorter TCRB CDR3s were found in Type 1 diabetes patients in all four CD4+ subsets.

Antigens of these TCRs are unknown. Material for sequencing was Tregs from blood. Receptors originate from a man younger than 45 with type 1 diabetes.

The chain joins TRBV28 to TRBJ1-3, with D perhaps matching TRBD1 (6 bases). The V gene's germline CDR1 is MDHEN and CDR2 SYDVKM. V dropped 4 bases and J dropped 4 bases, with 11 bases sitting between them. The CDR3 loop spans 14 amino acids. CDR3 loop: CASSSQGRGNTIYF. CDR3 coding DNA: TGTGCCAGCAGTTCCCAGGGGAGAGGAAACACCATATATTTT.

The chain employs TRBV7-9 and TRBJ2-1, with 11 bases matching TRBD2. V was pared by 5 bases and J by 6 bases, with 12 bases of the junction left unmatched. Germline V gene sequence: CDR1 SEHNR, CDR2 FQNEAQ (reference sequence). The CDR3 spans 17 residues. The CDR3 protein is CASSPQLLAGVVNEQFF. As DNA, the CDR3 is TGTGCCAGCAGCCCACAATTACTAGCGGGAGTAGTCAATGAGCAGTTCTTC. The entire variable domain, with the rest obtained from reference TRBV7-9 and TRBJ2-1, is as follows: DTGVSQNPRHKITKRGQNVTFRCDPISEHNRLYWYRQTLGQGPEFLTYFQNEAQLEKSRLLSDRFSAERPKGSFSTLEIQRTEQGDSAMYLCASSPQLLAGVVNEQFFGPGTRLTVL.

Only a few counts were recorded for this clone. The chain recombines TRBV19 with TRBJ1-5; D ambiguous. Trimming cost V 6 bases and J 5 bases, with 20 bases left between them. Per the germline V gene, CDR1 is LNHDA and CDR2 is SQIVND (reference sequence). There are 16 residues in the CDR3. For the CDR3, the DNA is TGTGCCAGTAGGCAAGTGTACTCATTTAGTGATCAGCCCCAGCATTTT. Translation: CASRQVYSFSDQPQHF. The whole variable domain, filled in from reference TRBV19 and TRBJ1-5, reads DGGITQSPKYLFRKEGQNVTLSCEQNLNHDAMYWYRQDPGQGLRLIYYSQIVNDFQKGDIAEGYSVSREKKESFPLTVTSAQKNPTAFYLCASRQVYSFSDQPQHFGDGTRLSIL.

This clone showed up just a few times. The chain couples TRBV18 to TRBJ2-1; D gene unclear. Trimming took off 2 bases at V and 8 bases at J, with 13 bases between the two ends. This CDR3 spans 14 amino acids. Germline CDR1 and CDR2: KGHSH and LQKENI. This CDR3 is CASSPFSQSYEQFF. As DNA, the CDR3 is TGTGCCAGCTCACCATTCAGTCAGTCCTATGAGCAGTTCTTC.

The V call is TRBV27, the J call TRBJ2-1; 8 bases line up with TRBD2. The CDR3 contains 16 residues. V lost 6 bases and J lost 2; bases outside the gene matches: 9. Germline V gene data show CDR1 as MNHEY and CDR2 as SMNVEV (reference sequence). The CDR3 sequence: CASSPGSGKPYNEQFF. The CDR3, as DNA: TGTGCCAGCAGCCCGGGTAGCGGGAAGCCCTACAATGAGCAGTTCTTC.

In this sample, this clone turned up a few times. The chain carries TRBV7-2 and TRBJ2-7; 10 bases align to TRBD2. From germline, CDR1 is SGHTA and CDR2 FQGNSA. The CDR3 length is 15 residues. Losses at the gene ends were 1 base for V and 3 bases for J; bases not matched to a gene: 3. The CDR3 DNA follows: TGTGCCAGCAGCTTAGGCCTAGCGGGAGTCTACGAGCAGTACTTC. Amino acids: CASSLGLAGVYEQYF.

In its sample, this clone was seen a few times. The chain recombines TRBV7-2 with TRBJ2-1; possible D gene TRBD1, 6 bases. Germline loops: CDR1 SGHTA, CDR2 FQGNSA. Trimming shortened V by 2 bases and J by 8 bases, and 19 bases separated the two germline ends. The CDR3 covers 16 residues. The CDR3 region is CASSLQGSLPGDEQFF. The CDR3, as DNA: TGTGCCAGCAGCTTACAGGGGTCACTCCCTGGGGATGAGCAGTTCTTC.

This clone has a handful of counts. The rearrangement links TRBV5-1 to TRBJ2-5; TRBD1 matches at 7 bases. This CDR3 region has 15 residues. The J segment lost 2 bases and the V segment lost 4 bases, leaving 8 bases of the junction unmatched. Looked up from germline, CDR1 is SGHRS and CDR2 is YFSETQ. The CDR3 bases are TGCGCCAGCAGCAACTTCCCGGGACAGCAAGAGACCCAGTACTTC. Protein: CASSNFPGQQETQYF. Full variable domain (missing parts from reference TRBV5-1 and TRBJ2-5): KAGVTQTPRYLIKTRGQQVTLSCSPISGHRSVSWYQQTPGQGLQFLFEYFSETQRNKGNFPGRFSGRQFSNSRSEMNVSTLELGDSALYLCASSNFPGQQETQYFGPGTRLLVL.

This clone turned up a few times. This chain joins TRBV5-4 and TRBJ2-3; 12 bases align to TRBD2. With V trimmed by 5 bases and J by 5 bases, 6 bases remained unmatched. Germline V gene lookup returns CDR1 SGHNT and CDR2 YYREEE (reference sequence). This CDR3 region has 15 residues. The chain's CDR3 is CASSPSGRAKDTQYF. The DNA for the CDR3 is TGTGCCAGCAGTCCTAGCGGGAGGGCCAAAGATACGCAGTATTTT. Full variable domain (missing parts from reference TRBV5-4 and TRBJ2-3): ETGVTQSPTHLIKTRGQQVTLRCSSQSGHNTVSWYQQALGQGPQFIFQYYREEENGRGNFPPRFSGLQFPNYSSELNVNALELDDSALYLCASSPSGRAKDTQYFGPGTRLTVL.

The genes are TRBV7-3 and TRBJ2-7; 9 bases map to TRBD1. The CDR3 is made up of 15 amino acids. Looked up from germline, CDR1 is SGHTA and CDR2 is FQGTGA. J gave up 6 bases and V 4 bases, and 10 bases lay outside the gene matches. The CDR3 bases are TGTGCCAGCAGCTCGTCCCTGGGACAGGGTTCCGAGCAGTACTTC. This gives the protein CASSSSLGQGSEQYF.

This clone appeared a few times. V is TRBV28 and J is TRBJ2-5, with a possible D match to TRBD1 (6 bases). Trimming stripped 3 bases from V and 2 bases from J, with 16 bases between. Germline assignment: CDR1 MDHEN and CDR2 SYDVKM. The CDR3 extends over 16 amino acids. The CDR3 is CASSFGGTGPQETQYF. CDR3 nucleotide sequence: TGTGCCAGCAGTTTTGGGGGCACCGGGCCACAAGAGACCCAGTACTTC.

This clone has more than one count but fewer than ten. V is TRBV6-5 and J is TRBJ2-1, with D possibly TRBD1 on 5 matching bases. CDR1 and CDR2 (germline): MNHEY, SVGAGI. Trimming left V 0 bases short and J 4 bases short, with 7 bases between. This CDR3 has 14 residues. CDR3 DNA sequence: TGTGCCAGCAGTTACTCGGGGCGGTACAATGAGCAGTTCTTC. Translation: CASSYSGRYNEQFF.